Here is one TCR beta chain with its context. The antigen this receptor binds is unknown. Nothing much larger sits one base from this clone, and base qualities are not available. Sequencing was carried out with an Illumina NovaSeq 6000. TCRalpha and TCRbeta cDNA libraries were built by 5'RACE with constant-segment primers, adding sample barcodes and unique molecular identifiers. RNA was extracted from every sample with Trizol reagent. The libraries were amplified in two PCR steps, and the second step added a second sample barcode and Illumina TruSeq adapters. Sequencing of libraries was performed on an Illumina NovaSeq with 2 x 150 bp paired-end reads. Concerning the study's data processing: The reads were demultiplexed and collapsed into UMI-guided consensus sequences using migec v1.2.7. Using mixcr v2.1.11, the UMI consensuses were aligned to TRA and TRB V and J templates and assembled into clonotypes. Clonotypes were classified as expanded or contracted when called significant by both edgeR and NoisET, with noise models trained on biological replicates. For edgeR calls, a false discovery rate-adjusted p below 0.01 and a log2 fold-change threshold of 1 were applied. As an exploratory analysis of dynamics, PCA with hierarchical clustering was applied to max-normalized trajectories of the 1000 most abundant clonotypes. Separately sequenced CD4+ and CD8+ repertoires were used to assign a CD4 or CD8 phenotype to each responding clone. TCRdb reprocessing: public reads trimmed at Q25 with fastp, clones called with MiXCR, in-frame beta chains kept. Identical CDR3 proteins give one entry, which carries the most common genes and DNA. These V and J calls are TCRdb output, not the study's own analysis. The sample profile shows under 150,000 distinct CDR3 sequences; 16% of them were found once. The ten largest clones add up to 14% of the sample.

The data are from a study of T-cell memory formation after mild COVID-19 (dated by TCRdb to the early 2020s). Background on the whole study: Most TCR sequence clusters were specific to one of the two donors. Longitudinal TCRalpha and TCRbeta repertoire sequencing tracked T-cell clones expanding and contracting after mild COVID-19 in a couple of donors. The cohort comprised two young, previously healthy adult volunteers, one female and one male.

On the study overall, not on this receptor specifically: Some responding clones were detected in pre-infection memory, suggesting pre-existing cross-reactive memory T cells joined the SARS-CoV-2 response. Clones that contracted from day 15 to 85 showed balanced CD4/CD8 phenotypes, whereas a second wave of clones that expanded from day 15 to 37 leaned towards CD4+. Contracting CD4+ clones appeared mostly in the CM and EM memory subsets, whereas CD8+ clones were enriched in EMRA. Whether the second-wave clones peaking on day 37 were SARS-CoV-2 specific was not confirmed. Only a couple of mild cases were covered by the study, and larger cohorts that include severe cases with pre-infection samples were considered necessary.

Ficoll-Paque density gradient centrifugation was used to isolate PBMCs. The TCR was taken from an adult woman who had mild COVID-19 (a few samples of this study predate the infection). The sample titles of this study are shuffled in the database, so cell type and time point are left out; the donor was told from shared clones. The specimen was PBMCs or a T cell subset sorted from them (not recorded which).

The CDR3 here reads CASSWSGTDTQYF. The bases read TGTGCCAGCAGTTGGTCGGGTACAGATACGCAGTATTTT. The receptor chain draws on TRBV6-2 or TRBV6-3 and TRBJ2-3; no D gene can be assigned with confidence. The germline V gene yields MNHEY for CDR1 and SVGEGT for CDR2. The CDR3, cysteine through phenylalanine, is 13 amino acids long. Only the CDR3 portion is preserved as DNA: 39 bases, with reading frame beginning at the first base. Deletion took 4 bases off V and 3 bases off J, with a span of 8 bases between the germline ends.